This T cell receptor (beta chain) derives from a study of beta chain features in type 1 diabetes. Study-level findings and limits: There was no resolution here of whether HLA type influences TCRB rearrangement.

The entirety of the isolated RNA underwent reverse transcription, so expressed TCRB transcripts were sequenced. About a million reads were obtained per stem cell-like memory T cell sample on average. Profiled with immunoSEQ multiplex PCR; TCRdb holds only in-frame clones, not every one. The repertoire holds roughly 120,000 clones, with approximately 39% as singletons. Turning to this clone: As yet, its antigen is unknown.

Germline V lookup: CDR1 SGHDN, CDR2 FVKESK. The CDR3 sequence is 14 residues long. The V end was cut by 0 bases, the J end by 3 bases, with 8 bases between. What was sequenced was stem cell memory CD4+ T cells from blood. The V call is TRBV14, the J call TRBJ1-2; D possibly corresponds to TRBD1 (5 bases). This sequence originates from a woman younger than 30 in good health. The CDR3: CASSQDRGYYGYTF. The CDR3 nucleotides are TGTGCCAGCAGCCAAGATCGGGGGTACTATGGCTACACCTTC.